The source of this T cell receptor (beta chain) is a study of blood T cells in healthy people across ages. Using a J-beta primer mix together with a sample-barcoded 5' primer, a second PCR was run for roughly 6 to 11 cycles. One entry per CDR3 protein results from TCRdb running MiXCR on the 5' RACE reads. Found here are hundreds of thousands of distinct CDR3 sequences, around 24% of them singletons; the top ten hold 8.7%. Germline V gives CDR1 SGHVS, CDR2 FNYEAQ. V dropped 4 bases and J dropped 0; count of bases not matched to a gene: 10. CDR3 length: 18 residues. This clonotype was recorded a few times. The sample also formed part of further work on T cells of mothers and their children. That study reports: A second PCR was performed with the M1S primer. This primer added sample barcodes and 2-4 random nucleotides.

This sequence joins TRBV7-6 and TRBJ2-1, with 9 bases matching TRBD1. The TCR was taken from a boy between 10 and 17 years old in good health. Sequenced material: blood. The CDR3 is CASSSPGQGSGSYNEQFF. CDR3 DNA sequence: TGTGCCAGCAGCTCGCCGGGACAGGGTTCCGGCTCCTACAATGAGCAGTTCTTC. The full variable domain, completed using reference TRBV7-6 and TRBJ2-1, is GAGVSQSPRYKVTKRGQDVALRCDPISGHVSLYWYRQALGQGPEFLTYFNYEAQQDKSGLPNDRFSAERPEGSISTLTIQRTEQRDSAMYRCASSSPGQGSGSYNEQFFGPGTRLTVL.